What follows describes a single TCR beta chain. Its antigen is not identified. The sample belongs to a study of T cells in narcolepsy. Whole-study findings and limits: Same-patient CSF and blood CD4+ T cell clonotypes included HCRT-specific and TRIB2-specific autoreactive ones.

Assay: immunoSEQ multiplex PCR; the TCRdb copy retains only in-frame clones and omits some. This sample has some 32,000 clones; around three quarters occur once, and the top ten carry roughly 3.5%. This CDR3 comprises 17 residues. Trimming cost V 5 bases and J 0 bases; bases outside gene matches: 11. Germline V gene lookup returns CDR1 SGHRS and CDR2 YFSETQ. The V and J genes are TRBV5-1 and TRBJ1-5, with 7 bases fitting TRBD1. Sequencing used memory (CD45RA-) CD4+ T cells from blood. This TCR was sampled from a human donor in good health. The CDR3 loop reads CASSKGQPKPSNQPQHF. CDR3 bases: TGCGCCAGCAGTAAGGGACAGCCCAAGCCTAGCAATCAGCCCCAGCATTTT.